This T cell receptor beta chain was identified in a study of beta chain features in type 1 diabetes. Study-wide background: Patient and healthy donor groups were alike in age, gender and cell yields. Sorted cell examination encompassed 85 million to 130 million cells across all samples.

A word on this clone: The antigen remains undetermined. Other nucleotide sequences in the sample specify the same CDR3.

Study-wide findings and caveats: Moderately but significantly shorter TCRB CDR3s were found in Type 1 diabetes patients in all four CD4+ subsets.

The investigators reverse transcribed all of the isolated RNA, so they sequenced expressed TCRB transcripts. Sequencing was performed with immunoSEQ multiplex PCR; in TCRdb, only in-frame clones are kept and a portion is missing. The sample has 810,000 or so clones; about a sixth are singletons. CD4+ naive, central memory, regulatory and stem cell-like memory subsets were isolated by sorting on CD45RO/CCR7/CD25/CD127/CD95/CD27. The CDR3 totals 13 residues. The germline gives CDR1 KGHSH, CDR2 LQKENI. The V gene lost 2 bases and the J gene lost 3 bases, with 7 bases spanning the gap. The sequenced sample consisted of naive CD4+ T cells from blood. The chain carries TRBV18 and TRBJ2-5; D is undetermined. The origin of this receptor is a woman younger than 30 in good health. The CDR3 DNA is TGTGCCAGCTCACCATCGCTAGAAGAGACCCAGTACTTC. It codes for CASSPSLEETQYF.